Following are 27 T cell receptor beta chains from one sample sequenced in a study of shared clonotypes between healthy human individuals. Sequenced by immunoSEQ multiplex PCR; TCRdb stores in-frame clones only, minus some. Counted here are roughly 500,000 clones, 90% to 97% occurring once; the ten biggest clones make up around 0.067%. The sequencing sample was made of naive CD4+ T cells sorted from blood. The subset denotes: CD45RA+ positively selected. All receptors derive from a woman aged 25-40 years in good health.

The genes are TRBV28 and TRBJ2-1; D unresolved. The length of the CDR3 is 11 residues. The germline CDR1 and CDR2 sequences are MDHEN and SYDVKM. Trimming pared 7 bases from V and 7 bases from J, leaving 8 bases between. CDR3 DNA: TGTGCCAGCATCGGGTTTAATGAGCAGTTCTTC. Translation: CASIGFNEQFF.

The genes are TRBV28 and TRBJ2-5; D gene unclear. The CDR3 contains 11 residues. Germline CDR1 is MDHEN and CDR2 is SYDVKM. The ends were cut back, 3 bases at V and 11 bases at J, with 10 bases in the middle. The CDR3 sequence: CASSLNLEQYF. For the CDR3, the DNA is TGTGCCAGCAGTTTGAATTTAGAGCAGTACTTC.

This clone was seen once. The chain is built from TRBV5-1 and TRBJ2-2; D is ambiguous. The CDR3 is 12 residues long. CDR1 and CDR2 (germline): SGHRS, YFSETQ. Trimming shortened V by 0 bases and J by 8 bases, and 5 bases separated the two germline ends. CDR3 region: CASSLAQGELFF. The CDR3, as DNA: TGCGCCAGCAGCTTGGCCCAAGGGGAGCTGTTTTTT.

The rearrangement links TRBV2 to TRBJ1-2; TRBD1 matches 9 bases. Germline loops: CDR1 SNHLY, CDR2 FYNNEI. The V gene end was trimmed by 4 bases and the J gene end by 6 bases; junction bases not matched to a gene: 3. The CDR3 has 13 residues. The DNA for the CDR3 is TGTGCCAGCAGTGGCACAGGGGGCGATGGCTACACCTTC. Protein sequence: CASSGTGGDGYTF.

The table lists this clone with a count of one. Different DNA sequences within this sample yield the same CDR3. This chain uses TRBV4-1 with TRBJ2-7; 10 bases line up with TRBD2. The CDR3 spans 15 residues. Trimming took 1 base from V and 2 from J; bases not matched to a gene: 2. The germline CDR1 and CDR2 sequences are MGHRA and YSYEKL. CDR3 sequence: CASSQGLAGAYEQYF. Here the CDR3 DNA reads TGCGCCAGCAGCCAAGGACTAGCGGGCGCCTACGAGCAGTACTTC.

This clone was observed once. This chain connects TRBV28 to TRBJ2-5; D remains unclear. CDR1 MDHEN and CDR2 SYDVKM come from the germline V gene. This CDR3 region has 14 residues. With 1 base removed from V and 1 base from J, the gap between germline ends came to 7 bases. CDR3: CASSLFGPQETQYF. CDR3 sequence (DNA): TGTGCCAGCAGTTTATTCGGGCCCCAAGAGACCCAGTACTTC.

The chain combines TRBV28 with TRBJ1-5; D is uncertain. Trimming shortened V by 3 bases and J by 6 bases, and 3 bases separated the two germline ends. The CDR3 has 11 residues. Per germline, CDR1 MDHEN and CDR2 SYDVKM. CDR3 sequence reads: CASSFPQPQHF. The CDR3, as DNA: TGTGCCAGCAGTTTCCCTCAGCCCCAGCATTTT.

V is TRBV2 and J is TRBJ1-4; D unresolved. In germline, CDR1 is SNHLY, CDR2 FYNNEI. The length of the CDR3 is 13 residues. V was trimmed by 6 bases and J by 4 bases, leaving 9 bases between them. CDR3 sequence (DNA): TGTGCCAGCAGATGGAGACGTAATGAAAAACTGTTTTTT. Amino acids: CASRWRRNEKLFF. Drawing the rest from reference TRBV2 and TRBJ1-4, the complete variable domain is EPEVTQTPSHQVTQMGQEVILRCVPISNHLYFYWYRQILGQKVEFLVSFYNNEISEKSEIFDDQFSVERPDGSNFTLKIRSTKLEDSAMYFCASRWRRNEKLFFGSGTQLSVL.

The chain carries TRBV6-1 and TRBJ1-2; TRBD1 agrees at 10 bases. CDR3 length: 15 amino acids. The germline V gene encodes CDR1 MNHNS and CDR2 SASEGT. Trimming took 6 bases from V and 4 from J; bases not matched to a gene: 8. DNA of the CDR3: TGTGCCAGCAGGGCCATGGGACAGGGGCCCTATGGCTACACCTTC. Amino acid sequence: CASRAMGQGPYGYTF.

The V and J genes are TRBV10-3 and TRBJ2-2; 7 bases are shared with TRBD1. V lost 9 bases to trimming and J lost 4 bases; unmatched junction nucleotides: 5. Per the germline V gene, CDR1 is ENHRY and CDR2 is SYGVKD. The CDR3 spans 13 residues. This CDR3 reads CAIRQGGTGELFF. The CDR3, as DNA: TGTGCCATTCGACAGGGTGGCACCGGGGAGCTGTTTTTT.

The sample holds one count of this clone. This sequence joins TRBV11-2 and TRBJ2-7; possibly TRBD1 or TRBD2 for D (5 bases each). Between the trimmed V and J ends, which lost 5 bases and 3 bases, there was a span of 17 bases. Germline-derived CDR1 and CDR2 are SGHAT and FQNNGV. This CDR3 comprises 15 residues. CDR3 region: CASSPRGRVSYEQYF. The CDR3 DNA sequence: TGTGCCAGCAGCCCTCGGGGCAGGGTGAGCTACGAGCAGTACTTC.

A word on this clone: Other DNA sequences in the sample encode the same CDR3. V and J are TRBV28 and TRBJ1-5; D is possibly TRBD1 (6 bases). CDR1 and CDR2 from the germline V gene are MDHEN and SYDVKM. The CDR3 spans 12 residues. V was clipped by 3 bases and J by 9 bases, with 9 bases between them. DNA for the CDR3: TGTGCCAGCAGTTTGGAGGGGGGGCCCCAGCATTTT. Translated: CASSLEGGPQHF. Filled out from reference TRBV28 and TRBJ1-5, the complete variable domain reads DVKVTQSSRYLVKRTGEKVFLECVQDMDHENMFWYRQDPGLGLRLIYFSYDVKMKEKGDIPEGYSVSREKKERFSLILESASTNQTSMYLCASSLEGGPQHFGDGTRLSIL.

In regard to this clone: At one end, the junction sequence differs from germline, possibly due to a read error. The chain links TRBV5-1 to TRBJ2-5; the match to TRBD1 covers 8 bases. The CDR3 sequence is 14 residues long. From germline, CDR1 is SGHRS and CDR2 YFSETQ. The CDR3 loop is CASSLGGQENPRDF. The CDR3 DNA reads TGCGCCAGCAGCTTGGGGGGACAGGAGAATCCGAGGGACTTC.

CDR3 nucleotide sequence: TGTGCCAGCAGCCACCGCACTCAGAACACCGGGGAGCTGTTTTTT. Residues: CASSHRTQNTGELFF. This chain connects TRBV7-8 to TRBJ2-2; no firm D call. Trimming took off 5 bases at V and 1 base at J, with 11 bases between the two ends. CDR3 size: 15 residues. CDR1 SGHVS and CDR2 FQNEAQ come from the germline V gene.

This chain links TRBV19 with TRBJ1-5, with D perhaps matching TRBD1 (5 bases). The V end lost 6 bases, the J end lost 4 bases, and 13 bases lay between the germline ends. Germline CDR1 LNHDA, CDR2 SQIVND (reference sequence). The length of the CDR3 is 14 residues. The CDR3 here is CASSLRDHNQPQHF. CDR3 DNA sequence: TGTGCCAGTAGCCTGAGGGACCATAATCAGCCCCAGCATTTT.

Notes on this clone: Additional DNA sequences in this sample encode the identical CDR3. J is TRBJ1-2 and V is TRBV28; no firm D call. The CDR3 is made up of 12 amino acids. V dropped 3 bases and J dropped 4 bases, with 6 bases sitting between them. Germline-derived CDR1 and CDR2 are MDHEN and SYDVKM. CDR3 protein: CASSLDSYGYTF. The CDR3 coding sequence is TGTGCCAGCAGTTTGGATAGCTATGGCTACACCTTC.

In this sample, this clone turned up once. The CDR3 region is CASSPTSNEQFF. As DNA, the CDR3 is TGTGCCAGCTCACCGACTAGCAATGAGCAGTTCTTC. The gene calls are TRBV18 and TRBJ2-1; weak D call: TRBD2 (6 bases). Germline CDR1 is KGHSH and CDR2 is LQKENI. V was cut by 3 bases and J by 6 bases, with 6 bases left in between. The CDR3 length is 12 residues.

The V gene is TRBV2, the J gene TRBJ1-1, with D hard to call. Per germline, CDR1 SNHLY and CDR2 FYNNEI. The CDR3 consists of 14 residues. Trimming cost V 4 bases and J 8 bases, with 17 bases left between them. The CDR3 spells CASSASAPISEAFF. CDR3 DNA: TGTGCCAGCAGTGCCTCAGCCCCGATCAGCGAAGCTTTCTTT.

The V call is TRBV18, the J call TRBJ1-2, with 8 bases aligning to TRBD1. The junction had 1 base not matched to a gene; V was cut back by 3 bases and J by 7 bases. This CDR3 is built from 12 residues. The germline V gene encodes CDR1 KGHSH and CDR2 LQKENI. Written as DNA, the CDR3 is TGTGCCAGCTCACCGACAGGGGCTGGCTACACCTTC. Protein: CASSPTGAGYTF.

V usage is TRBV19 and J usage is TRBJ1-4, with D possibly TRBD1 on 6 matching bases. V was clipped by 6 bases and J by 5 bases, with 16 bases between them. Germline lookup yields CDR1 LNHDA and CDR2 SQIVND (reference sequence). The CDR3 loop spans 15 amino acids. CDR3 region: CASRSPGQNNEKLFF. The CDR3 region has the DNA TGTGCCAGTAGGTCTCCTGGACAGAACAATGAAAAACTGTTTTTT.

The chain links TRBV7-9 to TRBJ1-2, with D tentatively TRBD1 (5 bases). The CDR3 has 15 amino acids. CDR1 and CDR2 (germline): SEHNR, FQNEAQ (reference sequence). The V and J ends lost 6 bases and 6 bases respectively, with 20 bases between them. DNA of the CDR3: TGTGCCAGCAGTCATATCCGGGACGGAACTAATGGCTACACCTTC. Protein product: CASSHIRDGTNGYTF.

The CDR3 spells CASSPSVVRPSGNTIYF. The CDR3 DNA reads as TGCGCCAGCAGCCCCAGTGTCGTCAGGCCGAGTGGAAACACCATATATTTT. The V call is TRBV4-1, the J call TRBJ1-3, with D uncertain. The CDR3 has 17 residues. V was clipped by 4 bases and J by 3 bases, with 19 bases between them. Germline lookup yields CDR1 MGHRA and CDR2 YSYEKL.

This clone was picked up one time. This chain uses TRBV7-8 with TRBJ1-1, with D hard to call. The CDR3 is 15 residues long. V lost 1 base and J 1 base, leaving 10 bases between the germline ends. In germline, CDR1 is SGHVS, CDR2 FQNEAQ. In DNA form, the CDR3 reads TGTGCCAGCAGCTTAGGTGGGGTCCCGAACACTGAAGCTTTCTTT. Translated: CASSLGGVPNTEAFF.

CDR3 bases: TGTGCCAGCAGTATGACAGGGAGACTTCGAGAGACCCAGTACTTC. Protein product: CASSMTGRLRETQYF. The J gene is TRBJ2-5, the V gene TRBV28; TRBD1 agrees at 7 bases. V was pared by 5 bases and J by 4 bases, with 10 bases of the junction left unmatched. The CDR3 spans 15 residues. Germline lookup yields CDR1 MDHEN and CDR2 SYDVKM.

The CDR3 DNA is TGTGCCACCAGCAGAGATTTGGGTATTATTGGAAACACCATATATTTT. This encodes CATSRDLGIIGNTIYF. This rearrangement joins TRBV15 to TRBJ1-3, with unresolved D. The CDR3 spans 16 residues. Deletions cut 0 bases from V and 3 bases from J, with 12 bases between. Germline CDR1 reads LNHNV; CDR2 reads YYDKDF (reference sequence).

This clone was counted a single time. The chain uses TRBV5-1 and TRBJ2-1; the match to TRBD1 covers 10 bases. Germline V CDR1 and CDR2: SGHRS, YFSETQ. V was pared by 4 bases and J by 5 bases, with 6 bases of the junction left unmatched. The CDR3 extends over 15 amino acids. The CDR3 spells CASSLWTGGDNEQFF. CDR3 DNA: TGCGCCAGCAGCCTATGGACAGGGGGTGACAATGAGCAGTTCTTC.

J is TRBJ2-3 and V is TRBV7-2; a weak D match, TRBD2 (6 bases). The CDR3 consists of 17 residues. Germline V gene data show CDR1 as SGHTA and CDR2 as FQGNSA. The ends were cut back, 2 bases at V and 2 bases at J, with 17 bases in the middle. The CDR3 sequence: CASSLIGGGSYTDTQYF. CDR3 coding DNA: TGTGCCAGCAGCTTAATCGGGGGAGGCTCATACACAGATACGCAGTATTTT.